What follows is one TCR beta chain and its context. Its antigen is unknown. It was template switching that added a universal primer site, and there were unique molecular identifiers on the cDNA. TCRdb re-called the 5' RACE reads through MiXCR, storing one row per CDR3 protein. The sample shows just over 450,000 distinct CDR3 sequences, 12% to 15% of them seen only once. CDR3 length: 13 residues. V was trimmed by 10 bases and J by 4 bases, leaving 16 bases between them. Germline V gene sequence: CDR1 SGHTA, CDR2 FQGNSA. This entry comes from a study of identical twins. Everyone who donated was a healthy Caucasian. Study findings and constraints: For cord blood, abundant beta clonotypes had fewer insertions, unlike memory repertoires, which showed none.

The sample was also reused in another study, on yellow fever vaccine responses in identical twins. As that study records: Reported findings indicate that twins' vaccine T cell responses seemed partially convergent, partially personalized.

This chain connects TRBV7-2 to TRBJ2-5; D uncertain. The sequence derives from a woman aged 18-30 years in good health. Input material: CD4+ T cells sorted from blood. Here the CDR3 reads CATSGRSGETQYF. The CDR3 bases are TGTGCCACCTCCGGGCGGTCGGGAGAGACCCAGTACTTC.